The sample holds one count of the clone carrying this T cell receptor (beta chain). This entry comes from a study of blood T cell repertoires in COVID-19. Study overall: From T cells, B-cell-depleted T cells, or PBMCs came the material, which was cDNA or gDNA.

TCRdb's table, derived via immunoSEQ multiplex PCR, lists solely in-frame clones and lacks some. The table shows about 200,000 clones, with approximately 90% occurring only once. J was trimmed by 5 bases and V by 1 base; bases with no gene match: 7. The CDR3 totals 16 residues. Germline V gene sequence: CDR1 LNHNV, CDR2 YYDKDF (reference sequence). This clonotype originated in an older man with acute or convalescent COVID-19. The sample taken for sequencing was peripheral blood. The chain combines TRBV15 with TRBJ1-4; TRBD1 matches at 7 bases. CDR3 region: CATSRVGTVVNEKLFF. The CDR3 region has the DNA TGTGCCACCAGCAGAGTCGGGACAGTCGTAAATGAAAAACTGTTTTTT. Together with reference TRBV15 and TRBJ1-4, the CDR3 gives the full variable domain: DAMVIQNPRYQVTQFGKPVTLSCSQTLNHNVMYWYQQKSSQAPKLLFHYYDKDFNNEADTPDNFQSRRPNTSFCFLDIRSPGLGDTAMYLCATSRVGTVVNEKLFFGSGTQLSVL.